The source of this T cell receptor beta chain is a study of blood T cells in healthy people across ages. Looking at the study overall: In model experiments, template switching was able to capture about one barcoded beta molecule for every two T cells that were present.

V lost 5 bases, J lost 6 bases, and 13 bases lay in between. The length of the CDR3 is 14 residues. From germline, CDR1 is MNHNY and CDR2 SVGAGI (reference sequence). Then a second PCR, running about 6 to 12 cycles, was carried out with a sample-barcoded 5' primer and a J-beta primer mix. One entry per CDR3 protein results from TCRdb running MiXCR on the 5' RACE reads. This sample has about 800,000 distinct CDR3 sequences, with 20% to 25% found just once. This same sample was also part of a study on T cells of mothers and their children.

The clonotype was recovered from a boy between 10 and 17 years old in good health. The sample was blood. The chain recombines TRBV6-6 with TRBJ1-4; D gene ambiguous. This CDR3 reads CASSPGSLYEKLFF. The CDR3 DNA sequence: TGTGCCAGCAGTCCCGGCAGCCTTTATGAAAAACTGTTTTTT.